This paragraph reports one T cell receptor (beta chain). The antigen is not known. The sample comes from a study of cytomegalovirus exposure and HLA in healthy donors. The germline V gene encodes CDR1 MDHEN and CDR2 SYDVKM. This CDR3 spans 15 amino acids. The V and J ends lost 6 bases and 6 bases, in that order; junction bases with no gene match: 12. The PCR ran on 60 Vbeta and 13 Jbeta primers. Assay used: immunoSEQ multiplex PCR; TCRdb lists only in-frame clones, some missing. The table includes 85,000 to 130,000 clones, about two thirds detected once. Whole-study results and caveats: In a later analysis, TCR beta V- and J-gene trimming showed a link to a missense DCLRE1C variant. Presence/absence analyses treated sequencing depth as roughly uniform across donors. Available immune exposure information was restricted to CMV serostatus only.

The clonotype was recovered from a female donor in good health and CMV-seronegative. Sequencing was done on a sample of PBMCs. The chain joins TRBV28 to TRBJ2-7, with 9 bases aligning to TRBD1. The CDR3 sequence is CASSSPDRGGREQYF. DNA for the CDR3: TGTGCCAGCAGCTCCCCCGACAGGGGGGGTCGCGAGCAGTACTTC.